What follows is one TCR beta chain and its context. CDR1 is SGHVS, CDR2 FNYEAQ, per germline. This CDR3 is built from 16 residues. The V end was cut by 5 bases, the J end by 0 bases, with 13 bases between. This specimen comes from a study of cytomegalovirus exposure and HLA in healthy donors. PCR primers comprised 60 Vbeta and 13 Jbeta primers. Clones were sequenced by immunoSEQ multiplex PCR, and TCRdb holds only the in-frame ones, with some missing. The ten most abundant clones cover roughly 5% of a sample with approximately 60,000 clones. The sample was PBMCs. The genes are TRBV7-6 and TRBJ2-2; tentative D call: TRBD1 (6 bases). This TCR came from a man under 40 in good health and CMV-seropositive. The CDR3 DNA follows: TGTGCCAGCAGCCCACAGGGATCGGCGAACACCGGGGAGCTGTTTTTT. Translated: CASSPQGSANTGELFF.